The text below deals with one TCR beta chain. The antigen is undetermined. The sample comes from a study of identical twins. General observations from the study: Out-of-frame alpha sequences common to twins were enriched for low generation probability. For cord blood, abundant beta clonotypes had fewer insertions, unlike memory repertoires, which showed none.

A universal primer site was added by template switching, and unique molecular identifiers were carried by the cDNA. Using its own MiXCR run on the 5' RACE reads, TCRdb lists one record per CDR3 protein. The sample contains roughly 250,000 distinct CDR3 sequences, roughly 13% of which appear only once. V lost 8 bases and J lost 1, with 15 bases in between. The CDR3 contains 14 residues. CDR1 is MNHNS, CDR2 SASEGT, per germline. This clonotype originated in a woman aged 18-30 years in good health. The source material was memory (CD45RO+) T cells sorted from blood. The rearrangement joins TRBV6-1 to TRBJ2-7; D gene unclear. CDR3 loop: CASSGRFQSYEQYF. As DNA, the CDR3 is TGTGCCAGCTCCGGCCGATTCCAATCCTACGAGCAGTACTTC.